Included here is one TCR beta chain sequence, with context. These data are taken from a study of blood T cell repertoires in COVID-19. Study-wide context: From T cells, B-cell-depleted T cells, or PBMCs came the material, which was cDNA or gDNA.

As originally analysed: Nucleated cell number was recorded as an estimate derived from reference gene primer amplification. The repertoire was sequenced with immunoSEQ multiplex PCR; TCRdb's copy has only in-frame clones and lacks some. V and J calls and clone size are as listed in that table; D and trimming were resolved from the DNA. This sample has more than 95,000 clones, with 80% to 90% found just once. CDR1 and CDR2 (germline): SGHDT, YYEEEE. Trimming removed 4 bases at V and 1 base at J, with 14 bases between. The CDR3 covers 16 residues. The chain uses TRBV5-6 and TRBJ2-2; D might be TRBD1 (8 bases). The material sequenced was peripheral blood. This receptor was obtained from a man in his fifties with acute or convalescent COVID-19. The CDR3 bases are TGTGCCAGCAGCAGGCGGGGGACAGGGAACACCGGGGAGCTGTTTTTT. This codes for CASSRRGTGNTGELFF.